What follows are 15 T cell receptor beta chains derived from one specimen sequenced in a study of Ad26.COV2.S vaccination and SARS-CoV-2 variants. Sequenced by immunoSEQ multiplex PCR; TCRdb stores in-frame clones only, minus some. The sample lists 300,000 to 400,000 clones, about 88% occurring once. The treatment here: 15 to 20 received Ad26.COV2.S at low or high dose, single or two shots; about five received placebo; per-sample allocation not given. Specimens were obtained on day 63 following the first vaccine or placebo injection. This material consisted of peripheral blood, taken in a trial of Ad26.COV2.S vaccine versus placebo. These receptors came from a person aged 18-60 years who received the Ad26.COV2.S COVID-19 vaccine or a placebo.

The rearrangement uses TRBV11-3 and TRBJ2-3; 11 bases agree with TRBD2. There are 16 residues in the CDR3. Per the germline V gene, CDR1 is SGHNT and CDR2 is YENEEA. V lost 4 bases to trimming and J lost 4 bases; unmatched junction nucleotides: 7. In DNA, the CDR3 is TGTGCCAGCAGCTCCGCTACTAGCGGGAGTGCAGATACGCAGTATTTT. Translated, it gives CASSSATSGSADTQYF.

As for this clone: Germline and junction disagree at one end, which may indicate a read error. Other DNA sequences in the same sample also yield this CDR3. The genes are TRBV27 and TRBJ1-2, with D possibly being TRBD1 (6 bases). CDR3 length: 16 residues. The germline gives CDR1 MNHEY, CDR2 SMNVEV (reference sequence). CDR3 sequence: CASRPNRGRGYYGYTF. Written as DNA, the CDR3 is TGTGCTAGCAGACCCAATCGGGGGAGGGGGTACTATGGCTACACCTTC.

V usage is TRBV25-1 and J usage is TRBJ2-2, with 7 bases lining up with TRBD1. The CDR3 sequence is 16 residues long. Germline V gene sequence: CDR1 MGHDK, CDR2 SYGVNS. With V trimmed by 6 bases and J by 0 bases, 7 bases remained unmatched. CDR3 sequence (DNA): TGTGCCAGCAGAGATCCCGGGACAGCGAACACCGGGGAGCTGTTTTTT. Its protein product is CASRDPGTANTGELFF. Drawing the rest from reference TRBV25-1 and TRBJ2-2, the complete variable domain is EADIYQTPRYLVIGTGKKITLECSQTMGHDKMYWYQQDPGMELHLIHYSYGVNSTEKGDLSSESTVSRIRTEHFPLTLESARPSHTSQYLCASRDPGTANTGELFFGEGSRLTVL.

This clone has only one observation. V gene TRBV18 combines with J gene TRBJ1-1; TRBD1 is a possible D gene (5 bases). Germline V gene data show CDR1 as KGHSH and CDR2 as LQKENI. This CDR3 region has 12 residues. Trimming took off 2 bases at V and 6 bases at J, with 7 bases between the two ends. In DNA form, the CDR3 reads TGTGCCAGCTCACCAGCACAGGCTGAAGCTTTCTTT. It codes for CASSPAQAEAFF.

DNA of the CDR3: TGTGCCAGTAGTAAGGGCGTACCCACCTACGAGCAGTACTTC. This translates into CASSKGVPTYEQYF. This sequence joins TRBV19 and TRBJ2-7; D is ambiguous. The CDR3 runs to 14 residues. In germline, CDR1 is LNHDA, CDR2 SQIVND (reference sequence). The V end was cut by 4 bases, the J end by 2 bases, with 12 bases between.

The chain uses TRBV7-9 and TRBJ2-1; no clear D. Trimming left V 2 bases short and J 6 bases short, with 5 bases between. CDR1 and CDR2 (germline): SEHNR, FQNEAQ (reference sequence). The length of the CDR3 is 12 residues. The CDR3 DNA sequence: TGTGCCAGCAGCTTATTCCTCAATGAGCAGTTCTTC. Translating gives CASSLFLNEQFF.

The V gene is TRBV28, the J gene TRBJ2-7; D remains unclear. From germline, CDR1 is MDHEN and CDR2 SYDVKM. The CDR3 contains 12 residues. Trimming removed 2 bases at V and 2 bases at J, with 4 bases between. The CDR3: CASSLIPYEQYF. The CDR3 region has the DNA TGTGCCAGCAGTTTAATCCCCTACGAGCAGTACTTC.

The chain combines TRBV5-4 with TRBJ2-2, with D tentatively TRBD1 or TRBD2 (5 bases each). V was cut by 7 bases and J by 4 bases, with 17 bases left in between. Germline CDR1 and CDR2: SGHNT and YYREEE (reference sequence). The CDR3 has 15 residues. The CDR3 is CASGTDRTGTGELFF. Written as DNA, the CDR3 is TGTGCCAGCGGGACCGACCGTACGGGCACCGGGGAGCTGTTTTTT.

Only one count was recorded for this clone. The chain's CDR3 is CASSDLSRYKNYGYTF. The DNA of the CDR3 is TGTGCCAGCAGTGACTTGAGCAGGTACAAAAACTATGGCTACACCTTC. The chain is built from TRBV6-1 and TRBJ1-2, with no clear D. This CDR3 region has 16 residues. The germline CDR1 and CDR2 sequences are MNHNS and SASEGT. Trimming removed 3 bases from V and 2 bases from J, with 16 bases in between.

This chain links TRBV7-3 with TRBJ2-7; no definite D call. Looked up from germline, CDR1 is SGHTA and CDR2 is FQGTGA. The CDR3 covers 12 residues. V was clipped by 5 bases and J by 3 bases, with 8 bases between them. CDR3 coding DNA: TGTGCCAGCAGCCCCGACGTCTACGAGCAGTACTTC. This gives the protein CASSPDVYEQYF.

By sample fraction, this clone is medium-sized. CDR3 residues: CASSLAPGGYEQYF. The DNA of the CDR3 is TGTGCCAGCAGCTTAGCGCCAGGGGGTTACGAGCAGTACTTC. V usage is TRBV13 and J usage is TRBJ2-7, with TRBD1 matching over 7 bases. Germline V gene data show CDR1 as PRHDT and CDR2 as FYEKMQ (reference sequence). Trimming took 1 base from V and 4 from J; bases not matched to a gene: 4. The CDR3 runs 14 residues. Complete variable domain (other parts from reference TRBV13 and TRBJ2-7): AAGVIQSPRHLIKEKRETATLKCYPIPRHDTVYWYQQGPGQDPQFLISFYEKMQSDKGSIPDRFSAQQFSDYHSELNMSSLELGDSALYFCASSLAPGGYEQYFGPGTRLTVT.

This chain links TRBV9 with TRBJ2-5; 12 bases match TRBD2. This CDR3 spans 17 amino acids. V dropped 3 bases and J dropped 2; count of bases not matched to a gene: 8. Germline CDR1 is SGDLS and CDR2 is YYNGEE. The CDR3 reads CASSDDRLAGAQETQYF. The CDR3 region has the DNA TGTGCCAGCAGCGATGATCGACTAGCGGGGGCTCAAGAGACCCAGTACTTC.

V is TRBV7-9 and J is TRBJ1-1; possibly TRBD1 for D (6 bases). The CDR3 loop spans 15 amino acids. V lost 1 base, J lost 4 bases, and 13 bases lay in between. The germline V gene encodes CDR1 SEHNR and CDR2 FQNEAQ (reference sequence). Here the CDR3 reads CASSLEPTGSTEAFF. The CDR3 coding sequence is TGTGCCAGCAGCTTAGAACCGACAGGTTCCACTGAAGCTTTCTTT.

CDR3: CASSLERGGQPQHF. For the CDR3, the DNA is TGTGCCAGCAGCTTAGAACGGGGTGGACAGCCCCAGCATTTT. This rearrangement joins TRBV11-2 to TRBJ1-5; no clear D gene. V was shortened by 0 bases and J by 7 bases, with 10 bases between the two germline ends. This CDR3 comprises 14 residues. Germline V gene lookup returns CDR1 SGHAT and CDR2 FQNNGV.

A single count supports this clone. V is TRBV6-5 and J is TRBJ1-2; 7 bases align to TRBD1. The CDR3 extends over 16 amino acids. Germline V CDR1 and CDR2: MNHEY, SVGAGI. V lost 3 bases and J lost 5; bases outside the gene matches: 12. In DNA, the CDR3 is TGTGCCAGCAGTTATACGTTAGGAGGGGGCGAGTATGGCTACACCTTC. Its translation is CASSYTLGGGEYGYTF.